The 20 T cell receptor beta chains below were found in one sample sequenced in a study of blood T cell repertoires in COVID-19. The table came from immunoSEQ multiplex PCR; TCRdb's copy has only in-frame clones and leaves some out. The sample contains about 94,000 clones, 74% of which appear only once. The sample comprised peripheral blood. Every receptor here comes from a man between 65 and 85 years old with COVID-19, enrolled during active disease.

The genes are TRBV18 and TRBJ2-1; 7 bases align to TRBD2. Looked up from germline, CDR1 is KGHSH and CDR2 is LQKENI. The J segment lost 0 bases and the V segment lost 0 bases, leaving 2 bases of the junction unmatched. The CDR3 has 16 amino acids. CDR3 sequence reads: CASSPPLADSYNEQFF. The CDR3 nucleotides read TGTGCCAGCTCACCACCCCTAGCGGACTCCTACAATGAGCAGTTCTTC.

The chain joins TRBV5-1 to TRBJ1-1, with D tentatively TRBD1 (5 bases). CDR3 size: 14 residues. CDR1 and CDR2 from the germline V gene are SGHRS and YFSETQ. Trimming took 4 bases from V and 4 from J, leaving 14 bases between them. CDR3 in DNA: TGCGCCAGCAGCCCCACAACGGGGGGCACTGAAGCTTTCTTT. Protein product: CASSPTTGGTEAFF.

To note about this clone: Within the sample, other DNA sequences also encode this same CDR3. The chain joins TRBV7-2 to TRBJ2-7; 9 positions match TRBD2. Germline V gene data show CDR1 as SGHTA and CDR2 as FQGNSA. This CDR3 spans 13 amino acids. Trimming removed 3 bases from V and 3 bases from J; junction bases left unmatched: 0. CDR3 DNA: TGTGCCAGCAGCTTGACTAGCGGCTACGAGCAGTACTTC. Amino acids: CASSLTSGYEQYF.

CDR3 residues: CASSYDRDSGNTIYF. CDR3 DNA sequence: TGTGCCAGCAGTTACGACAGGGACTCTGGAAACACCATATATTTT. This chain connects TRBV27 to TRBJ1-3; 7 positions agree with TRBD1. CDR3 size: 15 residues. J was trimmed by 0 bases and V by 4 bases; bases with no gene match: 3. From germline, CDR1 is MNHEY and CDR2 SMNVEV (reference sequence).

The chain recombines TRBV6-5 with TRBJ2-7; 7 nucleotides agree with TRBD2. CDR1 and CDR2 (germline): MNHEY, SVGAGI. CDR3 length: 15 amino acids. With V trimmed by 7 bases and J by 1 base, 10 bases remained unmatched. Here the CDR3 reads CASTSAGLPSYEQYF. For the CDR3, the DNA is TGTGCCAGCACCTCAGCGGGACTACCTTCCTACGAGCAGTACTTC.

The chain combines TRBV29-1 with TRBJ1-1; D might be TRBD1 (6 bases). V lost 5 bases and J lost 8, with 21 bases in between. Germline loops: CDR1 SQVTM, CDR2 ANQGSEA. The CDR3 extends over 14 amino acids. CDR3 DNA: TGCAGCGTTTCCAGAGCCGGGACACCTAACGAAGCTTTCTTT. This codes for CSVSRAGTPNEAFF.

This chain links TRBV5-1 with TRBJ2-5, with D possibly TRBD2 on 5 matching bases. The V end lost 2 bases, the J end lost 4 bases, and 18 bases lay between the germline ends. CDR1 and CDR2 (germline): SGHRS, YFSETQ. The CDR3 is made up of 16 amino acids. The CDR3 bases are TGCGCCAGCAGCTTTCAAGCGGCAATGTCGCGAGAGACCCAGTACTTC. This encodes CASSFQAAMSRETQYF.

The gene calls are TRBV3-1 (or the pseudogene TRBV3-2) and TRBJ2-7, with D tentatively TRBD2 (5 bases). Germline CDR1 and CDR2: LGHDT and YNNKEL (reference sequence). This CDR3 region has 14 residues. The V gene lost 1 base and the J gene lost 2 bases, with 9 bases spanning the gap. The CDR3 here is CASSQAGKAYEQYF. The CDR3 nucleotides are TGTGCCAGCAGCCAAGCCGGGAAAGCCTACGAGCAGTACTTC.

Comment on this clone: Other DNA sequences from this sample encode an identical CDR3 as well. This chain links TRBV19 with TRBJ2-1; perhaps TRBD1 as D (6 bases). Between the trimmed V and J ends, which lost 3 bases and 5 bases, there was a span of 8 bases. CDR3 size: 13 residues. CDR1 LNHDA and CDR2 SQIVND come from the germline V gene (reference sequence). CDR3 region: CASSIGQNNEQFF. CDR3 coding DNA: TGTGCCAGTAGTATTGGACAGAACAATGAGCAGTTCTTC.

This clone is labeled as large. V gene TRBV27 combines with J gene TRBJ2-1; 7 bases line up with TRBD2. The CDR3 totals 14 residues. CDR1 and CDR2 from the germline V gene are MNHEY and SMNVEV (reference sequence). V trimming: 3 bases; J trimming: 1 base; junction bases outside the gene matches: 0. CDR3 in amino acids: CASSLGGSYNEQFF. For the CDR3, the DNA is TGTGCCAGCAGTTTGGGGGGGTCCTACAATGAGCAGTTCTTC.

The V gene is TRBV19, the J gene TRBJ1-5; 7 bases line up with TRBD1. The germline CDR1 and CDR2 sequences are LNHDA and SQIVND (reference sequence). The trim removed 6 bases at V and 7 bases at J, leaving 6 bases unmatched. This CDR3 contains 13 residues. The CDR3 sequence is CASSDIQGQPQHF. The CDR3 DNA reads TGTGCCAGTAGCGATATACAGGGGCAGCCCCAGCATTTT.

CDR3 DNA: TGCAGTGCTAGAGCGGGGTTTCGGCAGTTCTTC. Its translation is CSARAGFRQFF. The chain recombines TRBV20-1 with TRBJ2-1; maybe TRBD2 (5 bases). Trimming cost V 1 base and J 12 bases, with 10 bases left between them. The CDR3 length is 11 residues. Germline loops: CDR1 DFQATT, CDR2 SNEGSKA (reference sequence).

This clone was found a few times. The chain links TRBV28 to TRBJ2-7; 10 bases are shared with TRBD1. Per germline, CDR1 MDHEN and CDR2 SYDVKM. V was pared by 5 bases and J by 8 bases, with 12 bases of the junction left unmatched. The length of the CDR3 is 15 residues. CDR3 loop: CASSPRGQGSSQQYF. The CDR3 bases are TGTGCCAGCAGTCCCCGGGGACAGGGGAGTTCGCAGCAGTACTTC.

The rearrangement joins TRBV5-4 to TRBJ2-7; D might be TRBD2 (6 bases). Germline CDR1 is SGHNT and CDR2 is YYREEE (reference sequence). V was cut by 5 bases and J by 4 bases, with 13 bases left in between. The CDR3 has 13 residues. The CDR3 loop is CASSSGGWYEQYF. In DNA form, the CDR3 reads TGTGCCAGCAGTTCCGGGGGATGGTACGAGCAGTACTTC. The entire variable domain, with the rest obtained from reference TRBV5-4 and TRBJ2-7, is as follows: ETGVTQSPTHLIKTRGQQVTLRCSSQSGHNTVSWYQQALGQGPQFIFQYYREEENGRGNFPPRFSGLQFPNYSSELNVNALELDDSALYLCASSSGGWYEQYFGPGTRLTVT.

This chain uses TRBV3-1 (or the pseudogene TRBV3-2) with TRBJ2-1; D is ambiguous. Trimming took off 4 bases at V and 0 bases at J, with 10 bases between the two ends. CDR1 and CDR2 (germline): LGHDT, YNNKEL (reference sequence). The CDR3 extends over 15 amino acids. The CDR3, as DNA: TGTGCCAGCAGCCCTTCACAGAACTCCTACAATGAGCAGTTCTTC. Translation: CASSPSQNSYNEQFF.

The V and J genes are TRBV7-2 and TRBJ2-1, with D possibly matching TRBD2 (6 bases). The germline gives CDR1 SGHTA, CDR2 FQGNSA. V lost 2 bases and J lost 3, with 17 bases in between. CDR3 length equals 17 residues. The CDR3 sequence is CASSLRLAGLGYNEQFF. Here the CDR3 DNA reads TGTGCCAGCAGCTTACGATTGGCGGGATTGGGCTACAATGAGCAGTTCTTC.

The J gene is TRBJ2-1, the V gene TRBV4-3; 9 nucleotides line up with TRBD1. The germline gives CDR1 LGHNA, CDR2 YSLEER. V shed 3 bases and J 6 bases; nucleotides not matched to a gene: 15. There are 18 residues in the CDR3. CDR3 region: CASSHLPSGQGPSNEQFF. The CDR3 DNA reads as TGCGCCAGCAGCCACCTTCCCTCGGGACAGGGACCCAGCAATGAGCAGTTCTTC.

The chain combines TRBV5-1 with TRBJ1-6; 7 bases map to TRBD1. Germline assignment: CDR1 SGHRS and CDR2 YFSETQ. This CDR3 comprises 14 residues. V shed 4 bases and J 10 bases; nucleotides not matched to a gene: 8. CDR3 residues: CASSRETGMSPLHF. The CDR3 DNA follows: TGCGCCAGCAGCCGTGAGACAGGGATGTCACCCCTCCACTTT.

J is TRBJ1-4 and V is TRBV5-1; 9 nucleotides match TRBD1. J was trimmed by 4 bases and V by 7 bases; bases with no gene match: 11. From germline, CDR1 is SGHRS and CDR2 YFSETQ. This CDR3 region has 16 residues. The CDR3 region is CASSQDRGGFNEKLFF. As DNA, the CDR3 is TGCGCCAGCTCCCAGGACAGGGGAGGATTTAATGAAAAACTGTTTTTT.

The chain links TRBV2 to TRBJ2-3; D remains ambiguous. Trimming left V 4 bases short and J 3 bases short, with 11 bases between. CDR1 and CDR2 (germline): SNHLY, FYNNEI. The CDR3 is 14 amino acids. The CDR3 loop is CASSATTRTDTQYF. For the CDR3, the DNA is TGTGCCAGCAGTGCTACCACCCGGACAGATACGCAGTATTTT.